This T cell receptor beta chain was identified in a study of blood T cell repertoires in COVID-19. Background on the study: Samples taken during acute and convalescent COVID-19 were collected in the United States, Italy and Spain. T cells, B-cell-depleted T cells, or PBMCs provided the cDNA or gDNA that served as material.

Authors' data handling: Amplification of reference gene primers provided the estimated nucleated cell counts. TCRdb keeps only in-frame clones here, not all; method: immunoSEQ multiplex PCR. D and trimming were read from the DNA, whereas the V and J calls and clone size are those reported in that table. The sample has about 220,000 clones, roughly 84% seen once. There are 15 residues in the CDR3. Germline-derived CDR1 and CDR2 are SQVTM and ANQGSEA. V dropped 6 bases and J dropped 7; count of bases not matched to a gene: 14. V and J are TRBV29-1 and TRBJ2-1, with 8 bases that match TRBD2. The sample consisted of peripheral blood. The receptor was derived from a man aged 45-60 years with active or convalescent COVID-19. The CDR3 loop is CSVADTGLAGNEQFF. DNA of the CDR3: TGCAGCGTAGCCGATACCGGACTAGCTGGGAATGAGCAGTTCTTC.